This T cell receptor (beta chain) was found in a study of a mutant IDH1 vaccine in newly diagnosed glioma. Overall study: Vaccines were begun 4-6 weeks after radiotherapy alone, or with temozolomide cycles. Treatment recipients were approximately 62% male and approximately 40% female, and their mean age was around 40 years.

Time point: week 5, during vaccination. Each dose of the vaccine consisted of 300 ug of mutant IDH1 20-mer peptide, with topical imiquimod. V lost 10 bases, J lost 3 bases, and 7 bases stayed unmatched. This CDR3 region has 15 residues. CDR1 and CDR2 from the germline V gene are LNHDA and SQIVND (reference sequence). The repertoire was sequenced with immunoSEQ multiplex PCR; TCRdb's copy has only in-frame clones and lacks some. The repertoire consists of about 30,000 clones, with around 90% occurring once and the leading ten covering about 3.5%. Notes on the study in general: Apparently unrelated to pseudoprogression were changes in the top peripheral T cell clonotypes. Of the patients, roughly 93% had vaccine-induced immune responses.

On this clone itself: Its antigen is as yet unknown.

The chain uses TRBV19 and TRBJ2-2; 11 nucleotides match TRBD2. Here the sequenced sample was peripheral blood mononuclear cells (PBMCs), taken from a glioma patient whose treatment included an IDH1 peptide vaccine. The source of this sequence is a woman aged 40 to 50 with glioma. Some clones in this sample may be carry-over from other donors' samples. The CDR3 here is CATCTGLADTGELFF. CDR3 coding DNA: TGTGCCACCTGTACGGGACTAGCGGACACCGGGGAGCTGTTTTTT.